This paragraph reports one T cell receptor (beta chain). Different DNA sequences within this sample yield the same CDR3. This entry comes from a study of shared clonotypes between healthy human individuals. V shed 5 bases and J shed 4 bases, with 14 bases lying between them. Germline lookup yields CDR1 MDHEN and CDR2 SYDVKM. The CDR3 is made up of 14 amino acids. Naive CD45RA+ and memory CD45RA-negative subsets were split from CD4+ cells. Some clones are missing from TCRdb's copy, which holds only in-frame ones; the method was immunoSEQ multiplex PCR. Of roughly 2.2 million clones detected, over 85% appear once; the ten largest clones hold 0.39%.

This TCR derives from a man aged 18 to 29 in good health. Some clones in this sample may be carry-over from other donors' samples. The material sequenced was naive CD4+ T cells from PBMCs. The subset was: CD45RA+ positively selected. The chain links TRBV28 to TRBJ2-5; tentatively, D is TRBD1 (7 bases). CDR3 nucleotide sequence: TGTGCCAGCAGTGCCGCAGGGGGGAGAGAGACCCAGTACTTC. It codes for CASSAAGGRETQYF.